This is a list of T cell receptor beta chains from one sample in a study of blood T cell repertoires in COVID-19. Sequencing was performed with immunoSEQ multiplex PCR; in TCRdb, only in-frame clones are kept and a portion is missing. The sample records roughly 300,000 clones, about 87% being singletons. Sequencing was done on a sample of peripheral blood. The source of these receptors is a woman between 50 and 59 years old who had recovered from COVID-19. Each CDR3 is given with its conserved first and last residue. A D gene is named only where the DNA matches it firmly. Clone size is stated in some rows and not others, as once, few, many or a class when expanded.

V gene	J gene	D gene	clone size	CDR3 DNA	CDR3 protein
TRBV30	TRBJ1-3	NA	NA	TGTGCCTGGACCAGACAGGCGAACACCATATATTTT	CAWTRQANTIYF
TRBV14	TRBJ1-1	NA	NA	TGTGCCAGCAGCTCGGTCAGACAGTCTGAAGCTTTCTTT	CASSSVRQSEAFF
TRBV19	TRBJ2-7	NA	NA	TGTGCCAGTAGTATTTTTTATAACAGCTACGAGCAGTACTTC	CASSIFYNSYEQYF
TRBV28	TRBJ2-3	TRBD2	NA	TGTGCCAGCATTAGGGGCGGGAGCGAGTCGCAGTATTTT	CASIRGGSESQYF
TRBV7-9	TRBJ2-5	NA	few	TGTGCCAGCAGCTTATTGGGGGGAGAGACCCAGTACTTC	CASSLLGGETQYF
TRBV15	TRBJ2-2	NA	NA	TGTGCCACCAGCAGAAAGACAGTACCCGGGGAGCTGTTTTTT	CATSRKTVPGELFF
TRBV7-9	TRBJ2-3	NA	once	TGTGCCAGCAGCTCTCAGGCCATTACCCCCACAGATACGCAGTATTTT	CASSSQAITPTDTQYF
TRBV6-2/TRBV6-3	TRBJ2-3	TRBD1	once	TGTGCCAGCAGTCCACGGACAGGAAGGGGAGATACGCAGTATTTT	CASSPRTGRGDTQYF
TRBV4-1	TRBJ2-1	TRBD2	NA	TGCGCCAGCAGCCAAGGGCAACCCCTAACTAGCGGGAGGGCCCGAAATGAGCAGTTCTTC	CASSQGQPLTSGRARNEQFF
TRBV5-6	TRBJ1-1	TRBD1	NA	TGTGCCAGCAGCTGGCCCTGGGGACAGTTCACTGAAGCTTTCTTT	CASSWPWGQFTEAFF
TRBV28	TRBJ1-4	NA	NA	TGTGCCAGCAGTATCTTCAGGGGCGGGAGTGAAAAACTGTTTTTT	CASSIFRGGSEKLFF
TRBV30	TRBJ1-6	NA	NA	TGTGCCTGGAGTCTGGCAGGGGATAATTCACCCCTCCACTTT	CAWSLAGDNSPLHF
TRBV7-2	TRBJ2-3	TRBD2	NA	TGTGCCAGCAGCATTAGCGGGGGGTCAGATACGCAGTATTTT	CASSISGGSDTQYF
TRBV7-9	TRBJ2-1	NA	NA	TGTGCCAGCAGCACAACAGGACGCAGCTCCTACAATGAGCAGTTCTTC	CASSTTGRSSYNEQFF
TRBV28	TRBJ1-2	NA	few	TGTGCCACCGGGGGTGCCTATGGCTACACCTTC	CATGGAYGYTF
TRBV7-2	TRBJ2-3	NA	NA	TGTGCCAGCAGCTTAGTTGGGGGCTTCACAGATACGCAGTATTTT	CASSLVGGFTDTQYF
TRBV19	TRBJ1-3	NA	NA	TGTGCCAGTAGTAACGGGGACATAACTGGAAACACCATATATTTT	CASSNGDITGNTIYF
TRBV5-8	TRBJ1-2	NA	once	TGTGCCAGCAGCGTACAGGGCTATGGCTACACCTTC	CASSVQGYGYTF